The entry below describes one T cell receptor beta chain. What it binds is not known. The length of the CDR3 is 15 residues. Trimming shortened V by 2 bases and J by 5 bases, and 13 bases separated the two germline ends. Germline CDR1 SGDLS, CDR2 YYNGEE. The sample belongs to a study of PD-L1 blockade in urothelial cancer. Whole-study context: Bladder-origin urothelial cancer in males described most of the roughly 30 patients. Counts from blood samples showed a median of around 150,000 T cells.

General study findings and limits: More expansion of tumor-associated blood clones, seen at 3 weeks, marked durable-benefit patients.

Synthetic TCR analog templates were spiked into each PCR. Only in-frame clones appear in the TCRdb table, and some are missing; sequencing was by immunoSEQ multiplex PCR. The table has over 45,000 clones, more than 70% seen once. This rearrangement joins TRBV9 to TRBJ2-2; D might be TRBD2 (6 bases). Sample: PBMCs, taken around atezolizumab (anti-PD-L1) treatment. This TCR derives from a middle-aged man with urothelial cancer. The CDR3 sequence: CASSVRAGTTGELFF. In nucleotides, the CDR3 is TGTGCCAGCAGCGTCCGGGCGGGAACTACCGGGGAGCTGTTTTTT.